This T cell receptor (beta chain) was sequenced during a study of human T cells and chemical hapten exposure. Time point reported: patch test 3, about 24 weeks after DPC sensitization. The sample's treatment: therapeutic diphenylcyclopropenone sensitization with weekly scalp DPC. Unique molecular identifiers were affixed to discrete cDNA molecules within the library. In the study's own analysis: Samples held a median of 95,638 TCRs, range roughly 23,224–750,000. TCRdb passed the RACE reads through MiXCR, listing each CDR3 protein once. The V and J calls reflect TCRdb's pipeline rather than the authors' work. In the table there are 99,000 or so distinct CDR3 sequences, less than 45% of which are singletons. V lost 2 bases and J lost 5, with 3 bases in between. In germline, CDR1 is SEHNR, CDR2 FQNEAQ (reference sequence). The CDR3 covers 11 residues. Study-wide findings and caveats: Patch test score rose with PT1 expanded TCRs, significant at 8, 16, 32, not 4. Unchanged with DPC sensitization were TCRs above 1 in 1000 frequency.

This clonotype has ten or more counts. Its specificity is unknown. The TCR was taken from a man between 40 and 49 years old with alopecia areata. Some clones in this sample may be carry-over from other donors' samples. The sample was whole blood, taken in connection with sensitization to the hapten diphenylcyclopropenone (DPC). This chain connects TRBV7-9 to TRBJ2-5; D is unclear. The CDR3 nucleotides read TGTGCCAGCAGCTTAAGTGAGACCCAGTACTTC. It is translated as CASSLSETQYF.